This entry concerns a single T cell receptor beta chain. Which antigen it targets is not known. Base qualities are not provided; no much larger clone lies one nucleotide away. Whole blood was collected in K2EDTA tubes by collaborating institutions according to the institutions' own protocols. Collaborator samples were shipped for TCRbeta analysis as frozen whole blood, isolated PBMCs, or DNA extracted from either sample type. TCRbeta CDR3 regions were amplified from genomic DNA using the immunoSEQ Assay, a bias-controlled multiplex PCR. The study's own analysis went as follows. Nucleated cell counts per sample were estimated from amplification of reference gene primers within the assay. To quantify the absolute abundance of each unique TCRbeta CDR3 rearrangement, sequence reads were collapsed and filtered. For each sample, productive Simpson clonality was calculated by taking the square root of Simpson's diversity index across productive rearrangements. TCRdb retrieved this table from immuneACCESS and kept in-frame rearrangements only. Not all clones are present; in checked studies, unresolved V genes account for under half, and no reason is known for the remainder. Clone size and the V and J calls come from that table; the DNA yielded D and trimming. In all, the sample holds about 100,000 clones, and over 65% of those were seen once. Clones ranked in the top ten supply roughly 12% of the sample.

This sample was included in a study of blood T cell repertoires in COVID-19 (dated by TCRdb to 2020 to 2022). About the full investigation: Samples from collaborators originated in the United States, Italy and Spain and spanned both the acute and convalescent phases of COVID-19. The prospective study material was composed of cDNA or gDNA derived from T cells, B-cell-depleted T cells, or PBMCs. The dataset comprised deeply sampled blood TCRbeta repertoires from subjects exposed to, actively infected with, or recovered from COVID-19. The repertoires were made available in a free public database intended to serve as a resource for research on the immune response to SARS-CoV-2. The samples were drawn from the first 160 participants of the ongoing ImmuneRACE study and from under 1,500 subjects provided by 6 global collaborators. Sample metadata almost always included a de-identified subject ID, COVID-19 status, age in years and sex. Where available, HLA class I and class II types were taken from metadata supplied by the sample provider and were not determined by assay-based typing.

The study at large found these results: Clinical and demographic metadata were provided uncurated, with the amount varying by source and participant.

From cysteine to phenylalanine, the CDR3 is 15 amino acids long. The retained sequence is limited to the CDR3, 45 bases, with the frame set at the first base. CDR1 is given as MNHNY and CDR2 as SVGAGI, both from the germline V gene (reference sequence). Germline trimming: 6 bases from V, 2 bases from J; junction bases outside gene matches: 7. The sequence was collected from a human donor in a cohort sampled during active COVID-19. The sequence joins TRBV6-6 to TRBJ1-5; TRBD1 aligns with 7 central bases. What was sequenced was peripheral blood. The CDR3 corresponds to CASRLTGTGNQPQHF. The DNA reads TGTGCCAGCAGGCTCACCGGGACAGGCAATCAGCCCCAGCATTTT.